Included here is one T cell receptor beta chain sequence, with context. Germline CDR1 SGHVS, CDR2 FQNEAQ. V lost 5 bases and J 4 bases, leaving 17 bases between the germline ends. This CDR3 has 15 residues. This specimen comes from a study of technical replicates of blood from several donors. Using immunoSEQ multiplex PCR, the repertoire was profiled, and TCRdb retains in-frame clones only, with some absent. The data show around 83,000 clones, 90% to 95% seen once. Source material: T cells isolated from PBMCs. The gene calls are TRBV7-8 and TRBJ2-5; no clear D. The TCR sequence derives from a human donor in good health. CDR3 nucleotides: TGTGCCAGCAGCAGAGAGAGACTGGTACGAGAGACCCAGTACTTC. Its protein is CASSRERLVRETQYF.